This TCR beta chain was sequenced in a study of spatial heterogeneity in lung cancer. Stated time point: sample taken at primary tumor resection. From tumor, nontumor lung or frozen PBMC, whole RNA was taken unsorted for sequencing. In TCRdb, the 5' RACE reads were re-called with MiXCR into one record per CDR3 protein. The sample comprises around 60,000 distinct CDR3 sequences, 8% to 9% of which are singletons, and about 14% rests with the top ten. This clonotype was seen more than once but under ten times. There are 14 residues in the CDR3. V gave up 6 bases and J gave up 7 bases; unmatched junction bases: 6.

Source: PBMCs, taken at surgery. The clonotype was recovered from a female donor with early-stage non-small cell lung cancer. The chain employs TRBV12-3 or TRBV12-4 and TRBJ1-5, with 10 positions matching TRBD1. The CDR3 loop is CASSRTGGHQPQHF. For the CDR3, the DNA is TGTGCCAGCAGCCGGACAGGGGGACACCAGCCCCAGCATTTT.